The clone carrying this T cell receptor (beta chain) was found a few times. PCR employed 60 Vbeta and 13 Jbeta primers. Repertoires were generated with immunoSEQ multiplex PCR, while TCRdb's copy carries only in-frame clones and drops some. The data hold about 120,000 clones, with around three quarters observed a single time. Germline CDR1 and CDR2: LNHDA and SQIVND (reference sequence). The CDR3 runs to 17 residues. V dropped 7 bases and J dropped 3; count of bases not matched to a gene: 13. The data belong to a study of cytomegalovirus exposure and HLA in healthy donors. The TCR originated in a human donor in good health. The sequenced sample was PBMCs. The rearrangement links TRBV19 to TRBJ2-5, with 11 bases aligning to TRBD1. This CDR3 reads CASTPDRGRMREETQYF. CDR3 DNA sequence: TGTGCCAGTACTCCGGACAGGGGGCGGATGAGGGAAGAGACCCAGTACTTC. The variable domain in full, with the rest retrieved from reference TRBV19 and TRBJ2-5, is DGGITQSPKYLFRKEGQNVTLSCEQNLNHDAMYWYRQDPGQGLRLIYYSQIVNDFQKGDIAEGYSVSREKKESFPLTVTSAQKNPTAFYLCASTPDRGRMREETQYFGPGTRLLVL.